These 21 T cell receptor beta chains came from one sample sequenced in a study of shared T cell receptors in the human thymus. Sequenced by immunoSEQ multiplex PCR; TCRdb stores in-frame clones only, minus some. The data show about 660,000 clones, 88% seen once. These data were likewise used in another study, on human thymus T cells.

The sample comprised thymocytes. The receptors stem from a boy in the first two years of life with a congenital heart defect.

This chain uses TRBV11-1 with TRBJ2-1, with a possible D match to TRBD2 (5 bases). Germline assignment: CDR1 SGHAT and CDR2 FQDESV (reference sequence). V was pared by 2 bases and J by 8 bases, with 16 bases between. The CDR3 extends over 15 amino acids. The CDR3 DNA reads TGTGCCAGCAGCTTACGGGCGGACCCGAGGGATGAGCAGTTCTTC. The encoded protein is CASSLRADPRDEQFF. Supplemented by reference TRBV11-1 and TRBJ2-1, the full variable domain reads EAEVAQSPRYKITEKSQAVAFWCDPISGHATLYWYRQILGQGPELLVQFQDESVVDDSQLPKDRFSAERLKGVDSTLKIQPAELGDSAMYLCASSLRADPRDEQFFGPGTRLTVL.

The rearrangement uses TRBV27 and TRBJ1-1; the match to TRBD1 covers 10 bases. After removal of 2 bases from V and 5 bases from J, the junction contained 5 bases not matched to a gene. Germline assignment: CDR1 MNHEY and CDR2 SMNVEV (reference sequence). This CDR3 has 15 residues. Written as DNA, the CDR3 is TGTGCCAGCAGTTTAAAGGGACAGGGGAGAACTGAAGCTTTCTTT. Translated, it gives CASSLKGQGRTEAFF.

The chain is built from TRBV15 and TRBJ1-5, with D unresolved. The ends were cut back, 4 bases at V and 2 bases at J, with 15 bases in the middle. CDR3 size: 16 residues. Germline CDR1 and CDR2: LNHNV and YYDKDF (reference sequence). The CDR3 region is CATSTPDSMGNQPQHF. The CDR3 nucleotides are TGTGCCACCAGCACCCCGGACTCCATGGGCAATCAGCCCCAGCATTTT.

This clone was counted only a few times. The CDR3 protein is CASRGTGNTEAFF. The DNA for the CDR3 is TGTGCCAGCAGGGGGACAGGGAACACTGAAGCTTTCTTT. The chain is built from TRBV25-1 and TRBJ1-1, with 8 bases matching TRBD1. Trimming cost V 6 bases and J 1 base; bases outside gene matches: 1. The V gene's germline CDR1 is MGHDK and CDR2 SYGVNS. This CDR3 contains 13 residues.

The gene calls are TRBV19 and TRBJ2-1; no reliable D call. V gave up 5 bases and J gave up 6 bases, with 8 bases separating them. Germline CDR1 and CDR2: LNHDA and SQIVND (reference sequence). The CDR3 contains 12 residues. CDR3: CASSPHSNEQFF. The CDR3 DNA reads TGTGCCAGTAGTCCCCACTCCAATGAGCAGTTCTTC.

The chain employs TRBV15 and TRBJ2-3, with D uncertain. Germline CDR1 is LNHNV and CDR2 is YYDKDF (reference sequence). This CDR3 has 15 amino acids. The V and J ends lost 3 bases and 5 bases respectively, with 15 bases between them. CDR3 in DNA: TGTGCCACCAGCAGGACTCGGCGCCGCATAGATACGCAGTATTTT. Residues: CATSRTRRRIDTQYF.

This clone was seen a single time. The chain is built from TRBV19 and TRBJ1-5; TRBD1 matches at 7 bases. The CDR3 is 18 amino acids. In germline, CDR1 is LNHDA, CDR2 SQIVND (reference sequence). With V trimmed by 3 bases and J by 0 bases, 11 bases remained unmatched. In DNA form, the CDR3 reads TGTGCCAGTAGTATCCCAGGGACAGCCAATTATAGCAATCAGCCCCAGCATTTT. Amino acids: CASSIPGTANYSNQPQHF.

V usage is TRBV27 and J usage is TRBJ1-5; the D is unclear. Trimming took off 8 bases at V and 3 bases at J, with 14 bases between the two ends. CDR1 is MNHEY, CDR2 SMNVEV, per germline (reference sequence). CDR3 size: 14 residues. CDR3 loop: CASSPSGFNQPQHF. The CDR3, as DNA: TGTGCCAGCTCCCCCTCGGGGTTCAATCAGCCCCAGCATTTT.

This chain links TRBV4-1 with TRBJ2-1, with TRBD2 matching 8 bases. Germline V gives CDR1 MGHRA, CDR2 YSYEKL. This CDR3 comprises 18 residues. Losses at the gene ends were 2 bases for V and 0 bases for J; bases not matched to a gene: 9. The CDR3 DNA sequence: TGCGCCAGCAGCCAATTGCCTGGGAGCGGGAGCTCCTACAATGAGCAGTTCTTC. Amino acid sequence: CASSQLPGSGSSYNEQFF.

The V gene is TRBV29-1, the J gene TRBJ2-2, with D tentatively TRBD2 (6 bases). The ends were cut back, 2 bases at V and 5 bases at J, with 12 bases in the middle. The length of the CDR3 is 14 residues. Germline V gene sequence: CDR1 SQVTM, CDR2 ANQGSEA. The CDR3: CSVERGKRTGELFF. The CDR3 nucleotides are TGCAGCGTTGAACGCGGGAAACGGACCGGGGAGCTGTTTTTT.

The chain joins TRBV6-5 to TRBJ2-7, with 7 bases that match TRBD1. V dropped 4 bases and J dropped 6; count of bases not matched to a gene: 3. CDR1 is MNHEY, CDR2 SVGAGI, per germline. The CDR3 extends over 12 amino acids. The CDR3 loop reads CASSSTGFEQYF. CDR3 coding DNA: TGTGCCAGCAGTTCGACAGGGTTCGAGCAGTACTTC.

The genes are TRBV6-1 and TRBJ2-7; TRBD1 is a possible D gene (6 bases). Trimming stripped 6 bases from V and 1 base from J, with 13 bases between. Germline CDR1 reads MNHNS; CDR2 reads SASEGT. The CDR3 loop spans 14 amino acids. The CDR3 is CASRKTDSSYEQYF. In DNA form, the CDR3 reads TGTGCCAGCAGAAAGACGGACAGTTCCTACGAGCAGTACTTC.

V gene TRBV7-2 combines with J gene TRBJ2-7, with 11 bases aligning to TRBD2. Germline lookup yields CDR1 SGHTA and CDR2 FQGNSA. The CDR3 consists of 18 residues. The trim removed 0 bases at V and 5 bases at J, leaving 12 bases unmatched. The CDR3: CASSLADVAGGPFHEQYF. The DNA for the CDR3 is TGTGCCAGCAGCTTAGCGGACGTAGCGGGAGGGCCGTTTCACGAGCAGTACTTC.

The V call is TRBV5-1, the J call TRBJ2-5, with 11 positions matching TRBD2. CDR1 is SGHRS and CDR2 is YFSETQ in the germline V gene. V shed 4 bases and J 4 bases; nucleotides not matched to a gene: 9. CDR3 length equals 16 residues. The CDR3 DNA reads TGCGCCAGCAGCGTGAGACTAGCGGGAAAGGGAGAGACCCAGTACTTC. This sequence encodes CASSVRLAGKGETQYF. The full variable domain, in which reference TRBV5-1 and TRBJ2-5 provide the parts outside the CDR3, is KAGVTQTPRYLIKTRGQQVTLSCSPISGHRSVSWYQQTPGQGLQFLFEYFSETQRNKGNFPGRFSGRQFSNSRSEMNVSTLELGDSALYLCASSVRLAGKGETQYFGPGTRLLVL.

The rearrangement links TRBV7-2 to TRBJ2-7; a weak D match, TRBD1 (6 bases). The V and J ends lost 4 bases and 2 bases respectively, with 15 bases between them. The germline V gene has CDR1 SGHTA and CDR2 FQGNSA. This CDR3 is built from 15 residues. Here the CDR3 reads CASSSRDNTPYEQYF. The CDR3 DNA reads TGTGCCAGCAGCTCCCGGGACAACACCCCCTACGAGCAGTACTTC.

The V call is TRBV10-2, the J call TRBJ2-7; D ambiguous. Trimming removed 2 bases from V and 3 bases from J, with 11 bases in between. The CDR3 loop spans 14 amino acids. Germline values: CDR1 WSHSY, CDR2 SAAADI. Here the CDR3 reads CASSEPKLFYEQYF. The CDR3 DNA reads TGCGCCAGCAGTGAGCCCAAGCTATTCTACGAGCAGTACTTC.

The chain links TRBV15 to TRBJ2-1; D call uncertain. Looked up from germline, CDR1 is LNHNV and CDR2 is YYDKDF (reference sequence). The CDR3 has 14 residues. V was shortened by 1 base and J by 7 bases, with 11 bases between the two germline ends. CDR3 residues: CATSRARGGNEQFF. CDR3 sequence (DNA): TGTGCCACCAGCAGAGCGCGCGGTGGGAATGAGCAGTTCTTC.

The gene calls are TRBV7-9 and TRBJ2-5; D is perhaps TRBD2 (5 bases). The CDR3 is 15 amino acids. Germline V gene data show CDR1 as SEHNR and CDR2 as FQNEAQ (reference sequence). V was trimmed by 1 base and J by 2 bases, leaving 11 bases between them. The CDR3 nucleotides are TGTGCCAGCAGCTTAGTGTCACGGGAACAAGAGACCCAGTACTTC. Its translation: CASSLVSREQETQYF. The variable domain in full, with the rest retrieved from reference TRBV7-9 and TRBJ2-5, is DTGVSQNPRHKITKRGQNVTFRCDPISEHNRLYWYRQTLGQGPEFLTYFQNEAQLEKSRLLSDRFSAERPKGSFSTLEIQRTEQGDSAMYLCASSLVSREQETQYFGPGTRLLVL.

The table lists this clone with a few counts. This chain connects TRBV7-9 to TRBJ2-7; TRBD2 agrees at 14 bases. Losses at the gene ends were 4 bases for V and 3 bases for J; bases not matched to a gene: 11. The CDR3 is 18 residues long. In germline, CDR1 is SEHNR, CDR2 FQNEAQ (reference sequence). The CDR3 coding sequence is TGTGCCAGCAGCTCCCTACGGACTAGCGGGAGGCGGCTCTACGAGCAGTACTTC. It is translated as CASSSLRTSGRRLYEQYF. Full variable domain (rest looked up from reference TRBV7-9 and TRBJ2-7): DTGVSQNPRHKITKRGQNVTFRCDPISEHNRLYWYRQTLGQGPEFLTYFQNEAQLEKSRLLSDRFSAERPKGSFSTLEIQRTEQGDSAMYLCASSSLRTSGRRLYEQYFGPGTRLTVT.

This rearrangement joins TRBV12-2 to TRBJ2-1; TRBD2 is the table's D call, not checked against the DNA. TRBV12-2 is labeled a pseudogene. The CDR3 is 17 residues long. The CDR3 region has the DNA TGTGCAAGTCGCCAACCTACTAGCCCTGCTGGCTACAATGAGCAGTTCTTC. Translation: CASRQPTSPAGYNEQFF.

This clone was detected only once. The CDR3 sequence is CASSLRDGNSGTTIYF. CDR3 coding DNA: TGTGCCAGCAGCCTACGGGACGGCAACTCGGGGACAACCATATATTTT. This sequence joins TRBV7-8 and TRBJ1-3; the D gene is possibly TRBD1 (6 bases). The CDR3 has 16 amino acids. Trimming removed 5 bases at V and 10 bases at J, with 24 bases between. The germline V gene has CDR1 SGHVS and CDR2 FQNEAQ.